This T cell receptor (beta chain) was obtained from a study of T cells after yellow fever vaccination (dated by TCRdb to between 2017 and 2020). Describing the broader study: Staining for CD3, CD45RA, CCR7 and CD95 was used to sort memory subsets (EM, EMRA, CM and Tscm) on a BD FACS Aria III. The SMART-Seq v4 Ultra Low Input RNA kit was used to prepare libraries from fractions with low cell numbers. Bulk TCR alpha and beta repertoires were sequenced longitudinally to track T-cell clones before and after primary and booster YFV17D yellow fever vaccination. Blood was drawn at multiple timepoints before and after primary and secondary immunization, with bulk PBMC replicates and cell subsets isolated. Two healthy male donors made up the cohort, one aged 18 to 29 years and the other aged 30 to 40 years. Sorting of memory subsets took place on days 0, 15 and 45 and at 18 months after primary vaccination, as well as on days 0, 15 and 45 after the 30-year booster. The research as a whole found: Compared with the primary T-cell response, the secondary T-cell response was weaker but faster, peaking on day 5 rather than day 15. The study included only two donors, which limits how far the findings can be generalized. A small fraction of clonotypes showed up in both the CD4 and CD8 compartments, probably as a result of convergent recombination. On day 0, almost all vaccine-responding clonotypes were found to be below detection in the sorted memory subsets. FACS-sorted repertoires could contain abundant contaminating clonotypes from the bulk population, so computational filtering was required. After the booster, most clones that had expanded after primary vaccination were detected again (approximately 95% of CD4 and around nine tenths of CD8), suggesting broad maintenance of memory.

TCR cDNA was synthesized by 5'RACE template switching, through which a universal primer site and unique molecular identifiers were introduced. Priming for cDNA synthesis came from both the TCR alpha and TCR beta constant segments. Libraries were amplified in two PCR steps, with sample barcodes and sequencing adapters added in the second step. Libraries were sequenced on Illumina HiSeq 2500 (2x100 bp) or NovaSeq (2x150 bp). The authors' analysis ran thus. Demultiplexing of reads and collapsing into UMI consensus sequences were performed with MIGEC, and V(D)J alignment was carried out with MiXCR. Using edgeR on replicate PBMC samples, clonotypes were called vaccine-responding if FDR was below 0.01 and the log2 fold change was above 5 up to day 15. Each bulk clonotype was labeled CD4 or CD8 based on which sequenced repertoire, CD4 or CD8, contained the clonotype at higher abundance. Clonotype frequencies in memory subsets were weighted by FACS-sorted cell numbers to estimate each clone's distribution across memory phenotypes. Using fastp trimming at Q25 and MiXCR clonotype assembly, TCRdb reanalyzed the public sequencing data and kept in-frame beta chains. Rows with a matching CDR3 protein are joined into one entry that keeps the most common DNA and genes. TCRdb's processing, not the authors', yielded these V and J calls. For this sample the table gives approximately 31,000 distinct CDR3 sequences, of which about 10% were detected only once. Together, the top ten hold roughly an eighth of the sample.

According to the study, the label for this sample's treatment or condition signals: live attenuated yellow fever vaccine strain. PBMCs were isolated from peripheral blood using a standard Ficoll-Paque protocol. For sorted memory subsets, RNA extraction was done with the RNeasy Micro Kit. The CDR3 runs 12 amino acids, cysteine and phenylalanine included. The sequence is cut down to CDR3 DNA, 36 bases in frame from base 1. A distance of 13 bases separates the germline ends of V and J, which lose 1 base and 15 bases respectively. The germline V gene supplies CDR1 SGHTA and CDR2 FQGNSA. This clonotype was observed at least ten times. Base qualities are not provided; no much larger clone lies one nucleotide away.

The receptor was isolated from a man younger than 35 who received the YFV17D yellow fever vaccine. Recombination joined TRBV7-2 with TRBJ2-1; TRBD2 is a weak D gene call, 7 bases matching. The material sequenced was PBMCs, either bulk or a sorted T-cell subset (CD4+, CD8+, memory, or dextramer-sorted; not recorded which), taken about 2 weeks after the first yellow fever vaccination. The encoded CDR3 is CASSLEGGYRFF. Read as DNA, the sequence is TGTGCCAGCAGCTTAGAGGGGGGGTATCGGTTCTTC.